This T cell receptor (beta chain) came from a study of blood T cell repertoires in COVID-19. Looking at the study overall: The United States, Italy and Spain were the sources of the acute and convalescent COVID-19 samples.

The method was immunoSEQ multiplex PCR; TCRdb's version includes in-frame clones alone and lacks a portion of them. The sample has about 120,000 clones, around 81% seen once. The germline CDR1 and CDR2 sequences are LGHNA and YSLEER. Trimming took 4 bases from V and 2 from J, leaving 9 bases between them. The CDR3 length is 13 residues. The V and J genes are TRBV4-3 and TRBJ2-7, with a tentative D call TRBD2 (6 bases). The specimen was peripheral blood. This clonotype originated in a human donor in a cohort sampled during active COVID-19. The CDR3 is CASSLAETYEQYF. CDR3 nucleotide sequence: TGCGCCAGCAGCCTAGCGGAGACCTACGAGCAGTACTTC.